The entry below describes one TCR beta chain. This sample is part of a study of blood T cell repertoires in COVID-19. The table came from immunoSEQ multiplex PCR; TCRdb's copy has only in-frame clones and leaves some out. The sample consists of more than 95,000 clones, about 91% of them appearing once. The germline V gene has CDR1 MDHEN and CDR2 SYDVKM. Trimming cost V 5 bases and J 5 bases; bases outside gene matches: 11. The CDR3 spans 17 residues. The chain has TRBV28 and TRBJ1-6; 8 bases line up with TRBD1. Specimen: peripheral blood. The clonotype originates from a human donor in a cohort sampled during active COVID-19. CDR3 protein: CASSGLWTGLNNSPLHF. CDR3 DNA sequence: TGTGCCAGCAGTGGACTGTGGACAGGGCTTAATAATTCACCCCTCCACTTT.